The clone carrying this T cell receptor beta chain was observed a few times. Its antigen remains unidentified. The data originate from a study of response to subunit inactivated influenza vaccine. Regarding the study as a whole: Each seasonal influenza vaccination, the authors suggested, recruits few new T cells.

A single record per CDR3 protein comes from TCRdb applying MiXCR to the RT-PCR reads. The sample lists about 650,000 distinct CDR3 sequences, around 13% occurring once. The material sequenced was PBMCs from blood, taken 14 to 15 days before vaccination. This sequence originates from a man in his fifties who received an inactivated influenza vaccine.

As DNA, the CDR3 is TGCAGCGTCCTCCCGGGACAGGCCCGGAATCACAAGACCCAGTACTTC. Its protein is CSVLPGQARNHKTQYF. The chain combines TRBV29-1 with TRBJ2-5; 8 bases are a match to TRBD1. The germline V gene has CDR1 SQVTM and CDR2 ANQGSEA. Trimming took 6 bases from V and 6 from J; bases not matched to a gene: 18. The CDR3 length is 16 residues.